A single sample is the source of the 29 T cell receptor beta chains below, sequenced in a study of blood T cells in healthy people across ages. A second PCR, run for roughly 7 to 12 cycles, used a sample-barcoded 5' primer plus a J-beta primer mix. MiXCR, applied by TCRdb to the 5' RACE reads, yields one record per CDR3 protein. Of about 1.7 million distinct CDR3 sequences detected, roughly 30% appear once; the ten largest clones hold about 7.7%. The sample comprised blood. The receptor source for this set is a woman younger than 45 in good health.

The J gene is TRBJ2-5, the V gene TRBV9; no clear D. The V end lost 2 bases, the J end lost 5 bases, and 16 bases lay between the germline ends. In germline, CDR1 is SGDLS, CDR2 YYNGEE. The CDR3 sequence is 15 residues long. CDR3 protein: CASSVYHATSETQYF. CDR3 bases: TGTGCCAGCAGCGTCTACCACGCCACTTCGGAGACCCAGTACTTC.

The chain is built from TRBV5-1 and TRBJ2-1; 11 bases match TRBD2. The germline gives CDR1 SGHRS, CDR2 YFSETQ. Trimming removed 4 bases from V and 1 base from J; junction bases left unmatched: 4. The CDR3 runs 16 residues. In DNA form, the CDR3 reads TGCGCCAGCAGCGCTAGCGGGGGGCGGTCCTACAATGAGCAGTTCTTC. Translation: CASSASGGRSYNEQFF.

The genes are TRBV29-1 and TRBJ2-3; no definite D call. V gave up 5 bases and J gave up 2 bases, with 8 bases separating them. In germline, CDR1 is SQVTM, CDR2 ANQGSEA. The CDR3 sequence is 12 residues long. Written as DNA, the CDR3 is TGCAGCGTTTGGAAATTCACAGATACGCAGTATTTT. Translation gives CSVWKFTDTQYF.

This clonotype was picked up one time. The rearrangement links TRBV15 to TRBJ2-2, with 7 bases lining up with TRBD2. CDR3 size: 17 residues. With 6 bases clipped from V and 1 base from J, the junction kept 11 bases outside the gene matches. CDR1 LNHNV and CDR2 YYDKDF come from the germline V gene (reference sequence). This CDR3 is CATRKGLGGENTGELFF. CDR3 in DNA: TGTGCCACCAGGAAGGGGCTGGGAGGGGAGAACACCGGGGAGCTGTTTTTT.

The chain uses TRBV12-3 or TRBV12-4 and TRBJ1-1; no definite D call. This CDR3 spans 10 amino acids. V dropped 7 bases and J dropped 4 bases, with 4 bases sitting between them. Here the CDR3 reads CASTPTEAFF. The DNA of the CDR3 is TGTGCCAGCACGCCCACTGAAGCTTTCTTT.

The chain links TRBV12-3 or TRBV12-4 to TRBJ2-2, with TRBD1 matching over 9 bases. This CDR3 has 16 residues. J was trimmed by 3 bases and V by 6 bases; bases with no gene match: 8. CDR3 sequence: CASRPTGGEDTGELFF. The CDR3 region has the DNA TGTGCCAGCAGACCTACAGGGGGCGAGGACACCGGGGAGCTGTTTTTT.

The rearrangement joins TRBV9 to TRBJ2-7; D uncertain. CDR3 size: 13 residues. Trimming cost V 4 bases and J 8 bases, with 16 bases left between them. The germline V gene has CDR1 SGDLS and CDR2 YYNGEE. In DNA, the CDR3 is TGTGCCAGCAGCCCGCTACCGAGTGGCAAGCAGTACTTC. Amino acid sequence: CASSPLPSGKQYF.

This clonotype came up many times. The chain is built from TRBV24-1 and TRBJ2-5; no reliable D call. The germline CDR1 and CDR2 sequences are KGHDR and SFDVKD. The CDR3 is 11 residues long. Between the trimmed V and J ends, which lost 8 bases and 3 bases, there was a span of 6 bases. This CDR3 is CATTDEETQYF. CDR3 nucleotides: TGTGCCACCACGGATGAAGAGACCCAGTACTTC.

The chain has TRBV24-1 and TRBJ2-3; D is unresolved. The ends were cut back, 4 bases at V and 11 bases at J, with 9 bases in the middle. Germline-derived CDR1 and CDR2 are KGHDR and SFDVKD. This CDR3 contains 11 residues. CDR3: CATSEGGKQYF. CDR3 in DNA: TGTGCCACCAGTGAAGGTGGTAAGCAGTATTTT.

The chain recombines TRBV5-1 with TRBJ1-2; D remains ambiguous. The CDR3 is made up of 11 amino acids. The V end was cut by 0 bases, the J end by 13 bases, with 10 bases between. Germline V CDR1 and CDR2: SGHRS, YFSETQ. For the CDR3, the DNA is TGCGCCAGCAGCTTGGACGCCGGTACCACCTTC. It translates to CASSLDAGTTF.

This rearrangement joins TRBV19 to TRBJ2-4, with D hard to call. The J call may be mistaken, given a closer DNA end match to TRBJ2-7. Germline V gives CDR1 LNHDA, CDR2 SQIVND (reference sequence). The CDR3 is made up of 13 amino acids. CDR3 loop: CASSSAVLYEQYF. CDR3 in DNA: TGTGCCAGTAGTTCGGCGGTCCTCTACGAGCAGTACTTC.

This clonotype has ten or more counts. This chain links TRBV5-5 with TRBJ2-7; 7 bases match TRBD1. CDR3 length: 13 residues. The V gene end was trimmed by 2 bases and the J gene end by 5 bases; junction bases not matched to a gene: 4. CDR1 is SGHKS, CDR2 YYEKEE, per germline (reference sequence). The chain's CDR3 is CASSFMTGNEQYF. Here the CDR3 DNA reads TGTGCCAGCAGCTTTATGACAGGGAACGAGCAGTACTTC.

Many counts were recorded for this clonotype. V is TRBV7-2 and J is TRBJ2-3; 11 bases match TRBD2. Germline lookup yields CDR1 SGHTA and CDR2 FQGNSA. V lost 2 bases, J lost 2 bases, and 12 bases stayed unmatched. This CDR3 spans 19 amino acids. This chain's CDR3 is CASSLSVAGGPVVTDTQYF. CDR3 coding DNA: TGTGCCAGCAGCTTATCCGTAGCGGGAGGGCCAGTGGTCACAGATACGCAGTATTTT.

About this clonotype: It may be a read error: a sequence one base away is much more abundant. The chain carries TRBV28 and TRBJ2-7; 8 bases align to TRBD1. The CDR3 consists of 15 residues. In germline, CDR1 is MDHEN, CDR2 SYDVKM. The DNA of the CDR3 is TGTGCCAGCAGGAGTACCGACAGGGGCACCTACGAGCAGGACTTC. Encoded protein: CASRSTDRGTYEQDF.

This chain connects TRBV11-2 to TRBJ2-1, with 12 nucleotides matching TRBD2. CDR1 is SGHAT and CDR2 is FQNNGV in the germline V gene. The CDR3 sequence is 15 residues long. The trim removed 5 bases at V and 8 bases at J, leaving 7 bases unmatched. CDR3 nucleotides: TGTGCCAGCAGCCTATCCGGACTAGCGGGATATGAGCAGTTCTTC. Amino acid sequence: CASSLSGLAGYEQFF.

V usage is TRBV5-1 and J usage is TRBJ2-4; 9 nucleotides agree with TRBD2. Germline-derived CDR1 and CDR2 are SGHRS and YFSETQ. This CDR3 has 14 amino acids. J lost 5 bases, V lost 4 bases, and 4 bases had no gene match. The CDR3 protein is CASSGLAGENIQYF. The CDR3 DNA follows: TGCGCCAGCAGCGGTTTAGCGGGGGAAAACATTCAGTACTTC.

V usage is TRBV29-1 and J usage is TRBJ1-2; TRBD1 agrees at 10 bases. The CDR3 covers 13 residues. V shed 3 bases, J shed 8 bases, and the junction held 6 bases outside the gene matches. Germline loops: CDR1 SQVTM, CDR2 ANQGSEA. The CDR3 DNA follows: TGCAGCGTTGAGGGACAGGGGAGGAAAGGCTACACCTTC. Protein sequence: CSVEGQGRKGYTF.

In its sample, this clonotype was seen a few times. This rearrangement joins TRBV10-3 to TRBJ2-1, with a weak D call TRBD1 (5 bases). In germline, CDR1 is ENHRY, CDR2 SYGVKD. Trimming stripped 5 bases from V and 4 bases from J, with 12 bases between. The CDR3 has 14 amino acids. CDR3: CAISSQDRYNEQFF. CDR3 in DNA: TGTGCCATCAGTTCTCAAGACAGATACAATGAGCAGTTCTTC.

This clonotype turned up a few times. This chain uses TRBV14 with TRBJ2-7; D is perhaps TRBD1 or TRBD2 (5 bases each). CDR1 is SGHDN and CDR2 is FVKESK in the germline V gene. The length of the CDR3 is 15 residues. The germline V and J ends were trimmed by 1 base and 4 bases, with 14 bases remaining between them. The DNA of the CDR3 is TGTGCCAGCAGCCAAGCAGGGAGCTACGAATACGAGCAGTACTTC. Its translation is CASSQAGSYEYEQYF.

This rearrangement joins TRBV12-3 or TRBV12-4 to TRBJ2-3; D is ambiguous. This CDR3 contains 14 residues. Between the trimmed V and J ends, which lost 7 bases and 2 bases, there was a span of 13 bases. DNA of the CDR3: TGTGCCAGCACCCTAAGCCAGATCACAGATACGCAGTATTTT. Encoded protein: CASTLSQITDTQYF.

The chain combines TRBV5-1 with TRBJ2-3; 11 bases agree with TRBD2. Germline V gene sequence: CDR1 SGHRS, CDR2 YFSETQ. Trimming cost V 1 base and J 3 bases; bases outside gene matches: 7. This CDR3 contains 17 residues. The chain's CDR3 is CASSLQLAGAKTDTQYF. The CDR3 DNA follows: TGCGCCAGCAGCTTGCAACTAGCGGGGGCTAAGACAGATACGCAGTATTTT.

The V call is TRBV5-1, the J call TRBJ2-7; 7 nucleotides match TRBD1. J gave up 2 bases and V 3 bases, and 8 bases lay outside the gene matches. The CDR3 consists of 15 residues. Per germline, CDR1 SGHRS and CDR2 YFSETQ. CDR3 DNA: TGCGCCAGCAGCTCTATGGACAGGAGCCCCTACGAGCAGTACTTC. Translation: CASSSMDRSPYEQYF.

In its sample, this clonotype was seen many times. The genes are TRBV7-2 and TRBJ2-3; no reliable D call. The CDR3 is made up of 13 amino acids. Germline CDR1 SGHTA, CDR2 FQGNSA. Trimming left V 8 bases short and J 2 bases short, with 11 bases between. CDR3 sequence reads: CASWRQSTDTQYF. In nucleotides, the CDR3 is TGTGCCAGCTGGCGGCAGTCCACAGATACGCAGTATTTT.

The chain links TRBV7-6 to TRBJ2-5, with 10 bases lining up with TRBD2. Germline values: CDR1 SGHVS, CDR2 FNYEAQ. The CDR3 is made up of 16 amino acids. The J segment lost 2 bases and the V segment lost 4 bases, leaving 7 bases of the junction unmatched. The CDR3 coding sequence is TGTGCCAGCAGCTCAACCCGAGCGGGGGGGCAAGAGACCCAGTACTTC. Translation gives CASSSTRAGGQETQYF.

This clonotype was counted many times. The V and J genes are TRBV4-1 and TRBJ2-5; D remains ambiguous. Trimming took 1 base from V and 0 from J, leaving 9 bases between them. Per the germline V gene, CDR1 is MGHRA and CDR2 is YSYEKL. This CDR3 is built from 15 residues. CDR3 region: CASSQVSTYQETQYF. The CDR3 nucleotides read TGCGCCAGCAGCCAAGTATCGACATACCAAGAGACCCAGTACTTC.

This chain uses TRBV7-8 with TRBJ2-1, with 9 bases lining up with TRBD2. Germline lookup yields CDR1 SGHVS and CDR2 FQNEAQ. CDR3 length equals 13 residues. The V segment lost 2 bases and the J segment 8 bases; nucleotides outside the gene matches: 1. The CDR3, as DNA: TGTGCCAGCAGCTTAATAGCGGGAGATGAGCAGTTCTTC. Its protein product is CASSLIAGDEQFF.

This clonotype was detected a few times. The rearrangement joins TRBV12-3 or TRBV12-4 to TRBJ2-3; D might be TRBD1 (5 bases). Trimming removed 7 bases at V and 2 bases at J, with 25 bases between. The CDR3 runs to 18 residues. The CDR3 DNA follows: TGTGCCAGCATTCCCCCCGTTGGATCAAGGGGCAACACAGATACGCAGTATTTT. Its protein is CASIPPVGSRGNTDTQYF.

The chain employs TRBV11-2 and TRBJ1-1; 8 positions match TRBD1. There are 17 residues in the CDR3. V dropped 1 base and J dropped 7; count of bases not matched to a gene: 14. Germline-derived CDR1 and CDR2 are SGHAT and FQNNGV. The CDR3 DNA is TGTGCCAGCAGCTTAGGTAGGACAGGGATCTTGGTGAGTGAAGCTTTCTTT. This gives the protein CASSLGRTGILVSEAFF.

The J gene is TRBJ2-4, the V gene TRBV5-5, with D tentatively TRBD2 (6 bases). The end of the DNA is better explained by TRBJ2-7, so the J call may be wrong. The CDR3 sequence is 14 residues long. CDR1 and CDR2 (germline): SGHKS, YYEKEE (reference sequence). CDR3 coding DNA: TGTGCCAGCAAGTGGGGTGGAGGGAACTACGAGCAGTACTTC. Translation: CASKWGGGNYEQYF.